These T cell receptor beta chains were read from a single sample in a study of T cells in Graves' hyperthyroidism and ophthalmopathy. TCRdb reanalysed the multiplex PCR reads using MiXCR and keeps one entry per CDR3 protein. In the table there are 660,000 or so distinct CDR3 sequences, roughly 20% of which are singletons. Sample: blood. These receptors came from a man aged 25-45 years with Graves' ophthalmopathy. CDR3s include the opening cysteine and the closing phenylalanine or tryptophan. The D gene is left open where the match is weak. Size tells how often a clone was seen (once, few, many) or the class of an expanded clone, and some rows leave it out.

D gene: TRBD2
clone size: many
J gene: TRBJ2-1
V gene: TRBV20-1
CDR3 protein: CSARVASGLRDEQFF
CDR3 DNA: TGCAGTGCTAGAGTTGCTAGCGGATTAAGAGATGAGCAGTTCTTC

D gene: .
clone size: many
J gene: TRBJ2-1
V gene: TRBV2
CDR3 protein: CASYPEPRAYNEQFF
CDR3 DNA: TGTGCCAGCTATCCCGAACCGCGGGCATACAATGAGCAGTTCTTC

D gene: TRBD2
clone size: many
J gene: TRBJ2-5
V gene: TRBV7-9
CDR3 protein: CASSTGLAGGPYF
CDR3 DNA: TGTGCCAGCAGCACGGGACTAGCGGGAGGACCGTACTTC

D gene: .
clone size: many
J gene: TRBJ1-1
V gene: TRBV6-6
CDR3 protein: CASSYKGPGLDTEAFF
CDR3 DNA: TGTGCCAGCAGTTACAAGGGACCTGGCCTGGACACTGAAGCTTTCTTT

D gene: .
clone size: many
J gene: TRBJ2-3
V gene: TRBV7-2
CDR3 protein: CASSFLQGTDTQYF
CDR3 DNA: TGTGCCAGCAGCTTTCTGCAGGGAACAGATACGCAGTATTTT

D gene: .
clone size: .
J gene: TRBJ2-3
V gene: TRBV7-9
CDR3 protein: CASSLRRFSTDTQYF
CDR3 DNA: TGTGCCAGCAGCCTCCGCCGATTTAGCACAGATACGCAGTATTTT

D gene: .
clone size: few
J gene: TRBJ1-3
V gene: TRBV27
CDR3 protein: CASSRVRGNTIYF
CDR3 DNA: TGTGCCAGCAGCAGGGTCCGTGGAAACACCATATATTTT

D gene: .
clone size: few
J gene: TRBJ2-6
V gene: TRBV6-8
CDR3 protein: CASSYSVRSSGANVLTF
CDR3 DNA: TGTGCCAGCAGTTACTCGGTCAGGAGCTCTGGGGCCAACGTCCTGACTTTC

D gene: TRBD1
clone size: few
J gene: TRBJ1-2
V gene: TRBV19
CDR3 protein: CASSTIRDRGSGYTF
CDR3 DNA: TGTGCCAGTAGCACCATCCGGGACAGGGGGTCTGGCTACACCTTC

D gene: .
clone size: few
J gene: TRBJ2-7
V gene: TRBV28
CDR3 protein: CATRGSLYEQYF
CDR3 DNA: TGTGCCACCCGAGGGTCTCTCTACGAGCAGTACTTC

D gene: .
clone size: many
J gene: TRBJ1-1
V gene: TRBV18
CDR3 protein: CASSGSPVGTEAFF
CDR3 DNA: TGTGCCAGCTCCGGTTCTCCGGTCGGCACTGAAGCTTTCTTT

D gene: TRBD2
clone size: many
J gene: TRBJ2-5
V gene: TRBV6-1
CDR3 protein: CASSDAVRTSGSWETQYF
CDR3 DNA: TGTGCCAGCAGTGACGCAGTTAGGACTAGCGGGTCCTGGGAGACCCAGTACTTC

D gene: .
clone size: .
J gene: TRBJ2-7
V gene: TRBV7-2
CDR3 protein: CASSFEDSRTYEQYF
CDR3 DNA: TGTGCCAGCAGCTTTGAGGACAGCCGCACCTACGAGCAGTACTTC

D gene: TRBD2
clone size: .
J gene: TRBJ2-1
V gene: TRBV7-9
CDR3 protein: CASSSFAGGTHNEQFF
CDR3 DNA: TGTGCCAGCAGCTCATTCGCGGGAGGAACCCACAATGAGCAGTTCTTC

D gene: TRBD1
clone size: .
J gene: TRBJ2-7
V gene: TRBV6-5
CDR3 protein: CASSYFTGQESYEQYF
CDR3 DNA: TGTGCCAGCAGTTACTTCACAGGACAGGAATCCTACGAGCAGTACTTC

D gene: .
clone size: .
J gene: TRBJ2-1
V gene: TRBV20-1
CDR3 protein: CSAGNEQFF
CDR3 DNA: TGCAGTGCGGGCAATGAGCAGTTCTTC

D gene: .
clone size: .
J gene: TRBJ2-2
V gene: TRBV24-1
CDR3 protein: CATSGAQWGELFF
CDR3 DNA: TGTGCCACCAGTGGGGCCCAGTGGGGGGAGCTGTTTTTT

D gene: .
clone size: many
J gene: TRBJ1-2
V gene: TRBV11-2
CDR3 protein: CASSLLLESGYTF
CDR3 DNA: TGTGCCAGCAGCTTACTTTTGGAGAGTGGCTACACCTTC

D gene: TRBD2
clone size: .
J gene: TRBJ2-1
V gene: TRBV9
CDR3 protein: CASSLRLAGDRYNEQFF
CDR3 DNA: TGTGCCAGCAGCCTGCGACTAGCGGGAGACAGGTACAATGAGCAGTTCTTC

D gene: .
clone size: .
J gene: TRBJ2-3
V gene: TRBV9
CDR3 protein: CASSPGGGGTATDTQYF
CDR3 DNA: TGTGCCAGCAGCCCTGGGGGGGGGGGGACAGCCACAGATACGCAGTATTTT

D gene: .
clone size: .
J gene: TRBJ1-5
V gene: TRBV6-2/TRBV6-3
CDR3 protein: CASSYPESNQPQHF
CDR3 DNA: TGTGCCAGCAGTTACCCGGAGAGCAATCAGCCCCAGCATTTT

D gene: TRBD1
clone size: once
J gene: TRBJ2-5
V gene: TRBV6-2/TRBV6-3
CDR3 protein: CASSYRRDRPLQETQYF
CDR3 DNA: TGTGCCAGCAGTTACCGAAGGGACAGGCCCTTACAAGAGACCCAGTACTTC